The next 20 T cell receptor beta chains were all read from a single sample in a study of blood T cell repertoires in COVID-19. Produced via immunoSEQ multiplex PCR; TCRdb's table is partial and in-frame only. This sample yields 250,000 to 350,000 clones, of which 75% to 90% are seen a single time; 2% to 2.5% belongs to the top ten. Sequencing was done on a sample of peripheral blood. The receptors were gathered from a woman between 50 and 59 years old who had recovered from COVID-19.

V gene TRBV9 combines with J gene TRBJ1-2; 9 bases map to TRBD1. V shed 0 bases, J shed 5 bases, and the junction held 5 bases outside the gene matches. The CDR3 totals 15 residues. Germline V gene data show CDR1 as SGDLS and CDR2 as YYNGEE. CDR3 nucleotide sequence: TGTGCCAGCAGCGTAGGGGGACAGGGTTCATATGGCTACACCTTC. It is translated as CASSVGGQGSYGYTF.

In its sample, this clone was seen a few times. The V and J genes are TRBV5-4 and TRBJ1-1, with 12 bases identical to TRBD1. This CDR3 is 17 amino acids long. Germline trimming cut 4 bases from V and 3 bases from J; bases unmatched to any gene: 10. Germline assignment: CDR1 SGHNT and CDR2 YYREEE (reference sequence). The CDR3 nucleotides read TGTGCCAGCAGCCTACCCGGGACAGGGGGCTTGCACACTGAAGCTTTCTTT. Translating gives CASSLPGTGGLHTEAFF.

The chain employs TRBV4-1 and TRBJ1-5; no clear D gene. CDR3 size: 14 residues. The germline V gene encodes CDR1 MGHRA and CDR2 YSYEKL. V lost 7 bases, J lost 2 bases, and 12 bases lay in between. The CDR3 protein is CASTARRGNQPQHF. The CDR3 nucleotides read TGCGCCAGCACTGCAAGGCGGGGCAATCAGCCCCAGCATTTT.

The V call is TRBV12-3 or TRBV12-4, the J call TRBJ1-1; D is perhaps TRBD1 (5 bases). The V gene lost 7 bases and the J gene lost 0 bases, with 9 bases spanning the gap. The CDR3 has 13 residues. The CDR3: CASTRGVNTEAFF. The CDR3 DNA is TGTGCCAGCACAAGGGGCGTGAACACTGAAGCTTTCTTT.

The DNA of the CDR3 is TGCGCCAGCAGCTCGAAAGGGACTGCTCTTAGAGGGGCTGAAGCTTTCTTT. Its protein is CASSSKGTALRGAEAFF. The J gene is TRBJ1-1, the V gene TRBV5-1; tentatively, D is TRBD1 (5 bases). This CDR3 spans 17 amino acids. The V end was cut by 3 bases, the J end by 6 bases, with 24 bases between. CDR1 and CDR2 (germline): SGHRS, YFSETQ. The variable domain in full, completed from reference TRBV5-1 and TRBJ1-1, reads KAGVTQTPRYLIKTRGQQVTLSCSPISGHRSVSWYQQTPGQGLQFLFEYFSETQRNKGNFPGRFSGRQFSNSRSEMNVSTLELGDSALYLCASSSKGTALRGAEAFFGQGTRLTVV.

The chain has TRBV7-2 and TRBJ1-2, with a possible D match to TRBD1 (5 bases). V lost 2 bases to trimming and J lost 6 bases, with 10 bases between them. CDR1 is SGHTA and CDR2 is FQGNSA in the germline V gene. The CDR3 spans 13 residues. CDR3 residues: CASSLWGDDGYTF. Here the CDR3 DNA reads TGTGCCAGCAGCTTATGGGGGGACGATGGCTACACCTTC.

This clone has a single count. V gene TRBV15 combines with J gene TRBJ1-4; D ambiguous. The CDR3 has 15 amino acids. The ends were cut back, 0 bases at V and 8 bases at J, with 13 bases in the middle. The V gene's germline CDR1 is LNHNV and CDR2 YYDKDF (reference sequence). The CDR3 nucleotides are TGTGCCACCAGCAGAGATCCGGGAATTGGGGAAAAACTGTTTTTT. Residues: CATSRDPGIGEKLFF.

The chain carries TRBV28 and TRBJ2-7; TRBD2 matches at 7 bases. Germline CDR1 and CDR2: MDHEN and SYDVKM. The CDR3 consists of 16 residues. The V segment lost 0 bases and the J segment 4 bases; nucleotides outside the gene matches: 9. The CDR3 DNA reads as TGTGCCAGCAGTTTATGGATGATGGCGGGGGAGTACGAGCAGTACTTC. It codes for CASSLWMMAGEYEQYF.

CDR3 in amino acids: CASSKTRDRGRSSSYNEQFF. The CDR3, as DNA: TGCGCCAGCAGCAAAACGAGGGACAGGGGGCGTAGCAGCTCCTACAATGAGCAGTTCTTC. The genes are TRBV5-1 and TRBJ2-1, with 12 bases matching TRBD1. The germline gives CDR1 SGHRS, CDR2 YFSETQ. The CDR3 runs to 20 residues. The V gene end was trimmed by 4 bases and the J gene end by 0 bases; junction bases not matched to a gene: 14.

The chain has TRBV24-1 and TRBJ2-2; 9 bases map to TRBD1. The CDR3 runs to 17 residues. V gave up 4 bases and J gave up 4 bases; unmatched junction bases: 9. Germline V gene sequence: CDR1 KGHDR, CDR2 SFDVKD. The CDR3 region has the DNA TGTGCCACCAGTGACACACCGGGACAGGGCTTCACCGGGGAGCTGTTTTTT. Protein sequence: CATSDTPGQGFTGELFF.

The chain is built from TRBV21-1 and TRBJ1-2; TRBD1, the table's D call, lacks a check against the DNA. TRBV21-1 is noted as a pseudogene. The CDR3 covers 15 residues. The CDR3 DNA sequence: TGTGCCAGCAGCAGATCGACAGGGGGTTTGTTGAGCTACACCTTC. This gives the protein CASSRSTGGLLSYTF.

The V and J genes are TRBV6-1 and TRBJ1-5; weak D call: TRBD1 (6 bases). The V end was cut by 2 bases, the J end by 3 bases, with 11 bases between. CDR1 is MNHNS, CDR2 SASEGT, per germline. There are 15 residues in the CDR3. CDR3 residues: CASSETRGYNQPQHF. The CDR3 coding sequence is TGTGCCAGCAGTGAAACAAGGGGGTACAATCAGCCCCAGCATTTT.

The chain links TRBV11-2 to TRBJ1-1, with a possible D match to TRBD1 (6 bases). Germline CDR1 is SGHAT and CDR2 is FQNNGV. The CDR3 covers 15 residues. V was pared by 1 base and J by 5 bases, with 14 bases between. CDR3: CASSLVRGARTEAFF. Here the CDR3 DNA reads TGTGCCAGCAGCTTAGTCCGGGGGGCGCGGACTGAAGCTTTCTTT.

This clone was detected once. CDR3 DNA sequence: TGTGCCAGCAGTTCGCCCTTCGACACAGATCTTGCTGAAGCTTTCTTT. Its translation: CASSSPFDTDLAEAFF. The chain links TRBV27 to TRBJ1-1; no reliable D call. The germline gives CDR1 MNHEY, CDR2 SMNVEV (reference sequence). The CDR3 has 16 residues. V lost 4 bases and J 6 bases, leaving 21 bases between the germline ends.

The CDR3 loop is CASSLADSLEAFF. CDR3 nucleotide sequence: TGTGCCAGCAGCTTGGCCGACAGCCTTGAGGCTTTCTTT. This sequence joins TRBV5-4 and TRBJ1-1, with D maybe TRBD1 (5 bases). The germline V gene encodes CDR1 SGHNT and CDR2 YYREEE (reference sequence). This CDR3 has 13 amino acids. V lost 0 bases and J lost 11, with 14 bases in between.

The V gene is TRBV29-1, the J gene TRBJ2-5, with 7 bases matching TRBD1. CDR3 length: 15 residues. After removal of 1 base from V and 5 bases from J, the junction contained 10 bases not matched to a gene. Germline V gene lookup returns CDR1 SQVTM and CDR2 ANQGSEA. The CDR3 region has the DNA TGCAGCGTTGAAGCCCCGACAGGGTCGAAGGAGACCCAGTACTTC. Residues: CSVEAPTGSKETQYF.

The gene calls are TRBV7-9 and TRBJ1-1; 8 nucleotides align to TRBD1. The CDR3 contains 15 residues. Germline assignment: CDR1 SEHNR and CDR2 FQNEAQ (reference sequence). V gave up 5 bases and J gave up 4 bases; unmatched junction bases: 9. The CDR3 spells CASSPVTGDGTEAFF. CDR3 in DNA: TGTGCCAGCAGCCCAGTGACAGGGGACGGCACTGAAGCTTTCTTT.

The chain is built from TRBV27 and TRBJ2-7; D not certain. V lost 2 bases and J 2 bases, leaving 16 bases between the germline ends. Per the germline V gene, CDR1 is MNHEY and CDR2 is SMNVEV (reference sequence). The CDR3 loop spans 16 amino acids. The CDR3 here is CASSLSVSSPTYEQYF. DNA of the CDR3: TGTGCCAGCAGTTTAAGCGTGTCGTCCCCCACCTACGAGCAGTACTTC.

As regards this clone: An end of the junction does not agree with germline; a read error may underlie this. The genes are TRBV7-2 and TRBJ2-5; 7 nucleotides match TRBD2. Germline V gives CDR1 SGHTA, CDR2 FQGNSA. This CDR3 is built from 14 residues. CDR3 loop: CASSPREGLEIQYF. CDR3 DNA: TGTGCCAGCAGCCCTAGGGAGGGTCTCGAGATCCAGTACTTC.

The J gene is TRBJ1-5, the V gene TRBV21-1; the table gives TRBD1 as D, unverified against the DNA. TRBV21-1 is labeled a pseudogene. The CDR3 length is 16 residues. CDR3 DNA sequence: TGTGCCCAAAAAGGGGGGACAGGGTTGCATTATCAGCCCCAGCATTTT. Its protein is CAQKGGTGLHYQPQHF.